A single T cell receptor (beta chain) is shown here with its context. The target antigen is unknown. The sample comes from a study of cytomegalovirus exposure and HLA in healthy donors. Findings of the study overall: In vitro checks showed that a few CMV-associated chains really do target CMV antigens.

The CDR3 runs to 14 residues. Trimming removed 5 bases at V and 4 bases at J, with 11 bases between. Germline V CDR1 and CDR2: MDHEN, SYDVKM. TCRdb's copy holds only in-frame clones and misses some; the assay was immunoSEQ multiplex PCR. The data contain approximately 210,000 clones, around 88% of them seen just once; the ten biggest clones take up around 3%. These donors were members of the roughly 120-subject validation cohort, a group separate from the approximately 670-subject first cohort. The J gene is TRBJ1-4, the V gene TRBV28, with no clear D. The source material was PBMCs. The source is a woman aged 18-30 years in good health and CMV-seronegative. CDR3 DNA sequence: TGTGCCAGCAGTCCATCGGGTTATAATGAAAAACTGTTTTTT. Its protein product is CASSPSGYNEKLFF.